One sample yielded the 10 T cell receptor beta chains listed below, sequenced in a study of blood T cells in healthy people across ages. The second PCR ran roughly 7 to 12 cycles with a sample-barcoded 5' primer and J-beta primers. TCRdb analysed the 5' RACE reads with MiXCR anew, one entry per CDR3 protein. The sample lists 1.5 million to 2 million distinct CDR3 sequences; about two fifths were seen once. Source material: blood. All receptors come from a human donor in good health.

This clonotype occurred many times. The rearrangement links TRBV3-1 to TRBJ2-4, with a tentative D call TRBD2 (6 bases). The J call may not be correct, given that the DNA end is closer to TRBJ2-7. CDR3 size: 14 residues. Germline CDR1 reads LGHDT; CDR2 reads YNNKEL (reference sequence). CDR3 nucleotides: TGTGCCAGCAGTCCTCCGGGACTGCCATACGAGCAGTACTTC. Translation gives CASSPPGLPYEQYF.

This clonotype has more than one count but fewer than ten. V gene TRBV20-1 combines with J gene TRBJ2-1; D gene uncertain. CDR1 and CDR2 (germline): DFQATT, SNEGSKA (reference sequence). The germline V and J ends were trimmed by 7 bases and 6 bases, with 16 bases remaining between them. The CDR3 spans 13 residues. The DNA for the CDR3 is TGCAGTGGCTCACCCTTTCTGGGCAATGAGCAGTTCTTC. It codes for CSGSPFLGNEQFF.

In its sample, this clonotype was seen a few times. The chain has TRBV20-1 and TRBJ2-1; 11 bases fit TRBD2. Germline CDR1 reads DFQATT; CDR2 reads SNEGSKA (reference sequence). This CDR3 has 18 amino acids. V shed 2 bases and J 0 bases; nucleotides not matched to a gene: 9. DNA for the CDR3: TGCAGTGCTAGATCGCTAGCGGGGGGCCTTTTCTCCTACAATGAGCAGTTCTTC. This codes for CSARSLAGGLFSYNEQFF.

This clonotype was detected a few times. The rearrangement joins TRBV6-2 or TRBV6-3 to TRBJ2-7; D gene unclear. Trimming pared 4 bases from V and 5 bases from J, leaving 9 bases between. There are 12 residues in the CDR3. Germline CDR1 is MNHEY and CDR2 is SVGEGT. CDR3 bases: TGTGCCAGCAGTTCCCGAATCGACGAGCAGTACTTC. This translates into CASSSRIDEQYF.

The chain employs TRBV24-1 and TRBJ2-5; the D call may be TRBD1 or TRBD2 (5 bases each). The V gene lost 8 bases and the J gene lost 1 base, with 10 bases spanning the gap. The germline V gene encodes CDR1 KGHDR and CDR2 SFDVKD. This CDR3 region has 13 residues. CDR3 coding DNA: TGTGCCACCAACTCCGGGGCCCAAGAGACCCAGTACTTC. Its protein product is CATNSGAQETQYF.

The V and J genes are TRBV6-2 or TRBV6-3 and TRBJ1-2; 10 bases map to TRBD1. Per germline, CDR1 MNHEY and CDR2 SVGEGT. This CDR3 comprises 14 residues. The V gene end was trimmed by 7 bases and the J gene end by 8 bases; junction bases not matched to a gene: 10. The CDR3 nucleotides are TGTGCCAGCATCGGTGGGGACAGGGGACTCGGCTACACCTTC. Encoded protein: CASIGGDRGLGYTF.

The chain employs TRBV15 and TRBJ1-2, with D maybe TRBD1 (6 bases). The CDR3 has 13 amino acids. V was trimmed by 5 bases and J by 8 bases, leaving 15 bases between them. Germline V gene data show CDR1 as LNHNV and CDR2 as YYDKDF (reference sequence). CDR3 sequence: CATSAVGGSGYTF. The CDR3 DNA sequence: TGTGCCACCAGCGCCGTTGGGGGCTCCGGCTACACCTTC.

About this clonotype: A much larger clone is a single base away; this may be a read error. The CDR3 loop is CASSVGPHPGDTQYF. For the CDR3, the DNA is TGTGCCAGCAGCGTAGGACCACACCCCGGAGATACGCAGTATTTT. The V gene is TRBV9, the J gene TRBJ2-3; D is uncertain. Germline V lookup: CDR1 SGDLS, CDR2 YYNGEE. The V end lost 0 bases, the J end lost 5 bases, and 13 bases lay between the germline ends. The CDR3 loop spans 15 amino acids.

V and J are TRBV24-1 and TRBJ2-7, with 9 nucleotides matching TRBD1. V was pared by 4 bases and J by 6 bases, with 6 bases of the junction left unmatched. Germline values: CDR1 KGHDR, CDR2 SFDVKD. This CDR3 spans 14 amino acids. The CDR3: CATSDPGTGLEQYF. The CDR3, as DNA: TGTGCCACCAGTGACCCCGGGACAGGGCTCGAGCAGTACTTC.

This clonotype occurred once. The junction differs from germline at one of its ends, possibly a read error. The V gene is TRBV12-3 or TRBV12-4, the J gene TRBJ2-1, with D unclear. This CDR3 has 13 amino acids. The CDR3, as DNA: TGTGCCAGCAGTTTCTTTAGGTACAGTGAGCAGTTCTTC. Translated, it gives CASSFFRYSEQFF.